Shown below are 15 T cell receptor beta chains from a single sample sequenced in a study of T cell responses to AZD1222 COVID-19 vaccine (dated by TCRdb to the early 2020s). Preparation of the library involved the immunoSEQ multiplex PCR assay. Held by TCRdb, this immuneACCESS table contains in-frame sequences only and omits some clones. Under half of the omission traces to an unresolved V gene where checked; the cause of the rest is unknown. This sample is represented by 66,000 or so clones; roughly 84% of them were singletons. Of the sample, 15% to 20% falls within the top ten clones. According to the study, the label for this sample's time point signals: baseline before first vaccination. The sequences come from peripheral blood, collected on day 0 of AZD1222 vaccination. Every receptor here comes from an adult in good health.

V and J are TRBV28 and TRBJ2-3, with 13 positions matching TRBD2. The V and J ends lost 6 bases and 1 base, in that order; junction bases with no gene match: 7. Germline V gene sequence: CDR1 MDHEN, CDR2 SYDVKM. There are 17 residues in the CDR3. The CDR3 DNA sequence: TGTGCCAGCAGCTCAGATGGACTAGCGGGGGGCACAGATACGCAGTATTTT. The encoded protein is CASSSDGLAGGTDTQYF.

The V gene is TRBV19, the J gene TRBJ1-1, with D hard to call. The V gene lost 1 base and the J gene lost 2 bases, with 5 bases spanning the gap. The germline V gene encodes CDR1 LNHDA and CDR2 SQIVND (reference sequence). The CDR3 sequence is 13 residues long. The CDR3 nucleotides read TGTGCCAGTAGTATAGGGGTAAACACTGAAGCTTTCTTT. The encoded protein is CASSIGVNTEAFF.

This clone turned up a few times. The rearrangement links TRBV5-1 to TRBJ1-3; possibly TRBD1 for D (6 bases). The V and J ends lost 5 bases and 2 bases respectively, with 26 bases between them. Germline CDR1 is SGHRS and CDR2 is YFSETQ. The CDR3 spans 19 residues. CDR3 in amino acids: CASRQKVSGASPPGNTIYF. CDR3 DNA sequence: TGCGCCAGCAGACAAAAGGTATCAGGGGCGAGCCCCCCTGGAAACACCATATATTTT.

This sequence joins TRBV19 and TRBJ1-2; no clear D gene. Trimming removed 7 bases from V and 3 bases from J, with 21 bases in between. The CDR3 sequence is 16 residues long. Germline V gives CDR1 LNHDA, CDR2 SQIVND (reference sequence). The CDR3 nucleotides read TGTGCCAGTAAGGTCGTGGCAGCCTCGCGGGACTATGGCTACACCTTC. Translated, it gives CASKVVAASRDYGYTF.

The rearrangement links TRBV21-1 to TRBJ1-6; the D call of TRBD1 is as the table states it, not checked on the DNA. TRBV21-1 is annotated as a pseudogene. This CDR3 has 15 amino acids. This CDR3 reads CASSTRGQKNSPLHF. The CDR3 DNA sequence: TGTGCCAGCAGCACCCGGGGACAGAAGAATTCACCCCTCCACTTT.

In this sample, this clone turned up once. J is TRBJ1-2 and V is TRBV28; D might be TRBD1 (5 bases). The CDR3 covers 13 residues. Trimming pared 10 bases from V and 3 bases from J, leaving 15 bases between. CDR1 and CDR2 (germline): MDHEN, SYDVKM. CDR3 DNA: TGTGCCATCACGGGGACGGGAGACTATGGCTACACCTTC. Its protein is CAITGTGDYGYTF.

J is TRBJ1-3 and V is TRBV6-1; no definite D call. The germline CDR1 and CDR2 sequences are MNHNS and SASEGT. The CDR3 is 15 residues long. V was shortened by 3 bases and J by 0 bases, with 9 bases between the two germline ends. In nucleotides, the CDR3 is TGTGCCAGCAGTGAGGACGGTAGCTCTGGAAACACCATATATTTT. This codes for CASSEDGSSGNTIYF.

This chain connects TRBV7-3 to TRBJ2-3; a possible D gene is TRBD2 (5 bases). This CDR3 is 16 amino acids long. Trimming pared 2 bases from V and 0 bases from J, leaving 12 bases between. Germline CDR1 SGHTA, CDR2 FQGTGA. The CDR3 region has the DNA TGTGCCAGCAGCTTAGGACTGGCGGCTAGCACAGATACGCAGTATTTT. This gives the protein CASSLGLAASTDTQYF.

The chain's CDR3 is CASSQTNLLGEQYF. As DNA, the CDR3 is TGTGCCAGCAGCCAAACCAACCTCCTCGGCGAGCAGTACTTC. This sequence joins TRBV14 and TRBJ2-7; D gene unclear. V was trimmed by 2 bases and J by 6 bases, leaving 14 bases between them. Germline CDR1 reads SGHDN; CDR2 reads FVKESK. CDR3 length: 14 residues.

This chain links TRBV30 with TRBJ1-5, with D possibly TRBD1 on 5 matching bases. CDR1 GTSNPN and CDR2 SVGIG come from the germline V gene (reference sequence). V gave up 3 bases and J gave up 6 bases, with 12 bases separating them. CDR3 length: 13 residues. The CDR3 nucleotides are TGTGCCTGGAGACCTAAAGGGGTTCAGCCCCAGCATTTT. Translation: CAWRPKGVQPQHF.

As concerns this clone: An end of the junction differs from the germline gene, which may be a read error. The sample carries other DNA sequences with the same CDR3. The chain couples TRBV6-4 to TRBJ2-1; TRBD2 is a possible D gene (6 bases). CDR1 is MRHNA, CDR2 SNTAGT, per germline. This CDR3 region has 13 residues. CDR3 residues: CASSPTSNNEQFF. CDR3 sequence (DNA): TGTGCCAGCAGCCCGACTAGTAACAATGAGCAATTCTTC.

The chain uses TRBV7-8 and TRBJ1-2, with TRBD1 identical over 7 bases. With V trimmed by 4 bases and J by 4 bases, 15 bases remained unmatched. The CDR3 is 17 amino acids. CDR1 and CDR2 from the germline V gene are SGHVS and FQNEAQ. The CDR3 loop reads CASSSQRRDSGPYGYTF. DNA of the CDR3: TGTGCCAGCAGCTCGCAGCGGAGGGACAGTGGGCCCTATGGCTACACCTTC.

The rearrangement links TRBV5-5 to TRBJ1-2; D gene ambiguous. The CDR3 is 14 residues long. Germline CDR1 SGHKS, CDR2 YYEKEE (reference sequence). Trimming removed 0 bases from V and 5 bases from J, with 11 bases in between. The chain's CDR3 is CASSLDRPTYGYTF. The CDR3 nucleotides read TGTGCCAGCAGCTTGGACAGACCGACTTATGGCTACACCTTC.

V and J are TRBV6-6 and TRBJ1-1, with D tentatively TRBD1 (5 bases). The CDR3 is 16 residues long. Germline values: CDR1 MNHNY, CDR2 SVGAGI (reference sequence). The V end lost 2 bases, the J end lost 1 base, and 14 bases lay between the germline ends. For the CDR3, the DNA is TGTGCCAGCAGTTACCCCCGGGGTAGGGGGAACACTGAAGCTTTCTTT. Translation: CASSYPRGRGNTEAFF.

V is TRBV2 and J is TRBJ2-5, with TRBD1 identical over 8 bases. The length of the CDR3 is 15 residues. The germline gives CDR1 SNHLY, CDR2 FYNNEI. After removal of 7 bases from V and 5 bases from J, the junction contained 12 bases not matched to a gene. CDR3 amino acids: CASTDLQGVGETQYF. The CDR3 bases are TGTGCCAGCACAGATTTACAGGGGGTTGGGGAGACCCAGTACTTC.